These 22 T cell receptor beta chains share one sample of origin, sequenced in a study of T cells in Graves' hyperthyroidism and ophthalmopathy. TCR beta CDR3 regions were amplified from RNA. The HTBI primer set was used in a first-round RT-PCR of the TCR CDR3. MiXCR, applied by TCRdb to the multiplex PCR reads, yields one record per CDR3 protein. The data show hundreds of thousands of distinct CDR3 sequences, around 13% seen once. What was sequenced was blood. The source is a woman in her twenties or thirties with Graves' hyperthyroidism that later progressed to Graves' ophthalmopathy.

This clonotype was found many times. The chain links TRBV30 to TRBJ2-1, with TRBD2 identical over 11 bases. The trim removed 4 bases at V and 10 bases at J, leaving 6 bases unmatched. This CDR3 is 13 amino acids long. Germline V gene data show CDR1 as GTSNPN and CDR2 as SVGIG (reference sequence). The CDR3 DNA sequence: TGTGCCTGGACCCTAGCGGGAGGTTGGGAGCAGTTCTTC. It translates to CAWTLAGGWEQFF.

This clonotype was seen just once. This rearrangement joins TRBV5-5 to TRBJ2-5; TRBD2 aligns across 12 bases. Germline CDR1 SGHKS, CDR2 YYEKEE (reference sequence). After removal of 2 bases from V and 0 bases from J, the junction contained 8 bases not matched to a gene. This CDR3 spans 18 amino acids. The CDR3 spells CASSFGLAGRKYQETQYF. Written as DNA, the CDR3 is TGTGCCAGCAGCTTTGGACTAGCGGGGAGGAAGTACCAAGAGACCCAGTACTTC.

The V and J genes are TRBV30 and TRBJ2-7; D uncertain. This CDR3 comprises 14 residues. Germline assignment: CDR1 GTSNPN and CDR2 SVGIG (reference sequence). V shed 2 bases and J shed 1 base, with 12 bases lying between them. The CDR3 spells CAWSIFSTSYEQYF. CDR3 DNA: TGTGCCTGGAGTATTTTCAGTACGTCCTACGAGCAGTACTTC. The complete variable domain, with remaining parts taken from reference TRBV30 and TRBJ2-7, reads SQTIHQWPATLVQPVGSPLSLECTVEGTSNPNLYWYRQAAGRGLQLLFYSVGIGQISSEVPQNLSASRPQDRQFILSSKKLLLSDSGFYLCAWSIFSTSYEQYFGPGTRLTVT.

This clonotype appeared many times. V and J are TRBV3-1 and TRBJ1-2; 10 bases are shared with TRBD1. The CDR3 extends over 16 amino acids. Germline CDR1 reads LGHDT; CDR2 reads YNNKEL (reference sequence). V lost 3 bases to trimming and J lost 2 bases; unmatched junction nucleotides: 6. This chain's CDR3 is CASSHGQGEGNYGYTF. The CDR3 DNA reads TGTGCCAGCAGCCATGGACAGGGGGAAGGCAACTATGGCTACACCTTC.

This clonotype was counted ten times or more. The genes are TRBV7-2 and TRBJ2-7; D is undetermined. V dropped 3 bases and J dropped 2 bases, with 5 bases sitting between them. CDR3 length: 12 residues. Germline V lookup: CDR1 SGHTA, CDR2 FQGNSA. The CDR3 sequence is CASSFRAYEQYF. The CDR3 bases are TGTGCCAGCAGCTTCCGAGCCTACGAGCAGTACTTC. The complete variable domain, with remaining parts taken from reference TRBV7-2 and TRBJ2-7, reads GAGVSQSPSNKVTEKGKDVELRCDPISGHTALYWYRQSLGQGLEFLIYFQGNSAPDKSGLPSDRFSAERTGGSVSTLTIQRTQQEDSAVYLCASSFRAYEQYFGPGTRLTVT.

At least ten counts were recorded for this clonotype. The chain combines TRBV12-3 or TRBV12-4 with TRBJ1-2; D might be TRBD1 (5 bases). Trimming cost V 7 bases and J 6 bases, with 21 bases left between them. CDR3 size: 15 residues. This CDR3 reads CASTLRRGSQNGYTF. The CDR3 DNA sequence: TGTGCCAGCACCCTACGGCGGGGCTCCCAGAATGGCTACACCTTC.

In this sample, this clonotype turned up many times. CDR3 sequence (DNA): TGTGCCAGCAGACTCACTTATAGCAATCAGCCCCAGCATTTT. Translated, it gives CASRLTYSNQPQHF. The chain couples TRBV6-2 or TRBV6-3 to TRBJ1-5; D is unclear. The CDR3 spans 14 residues. Trimming pared 6 bases from V and 0 bases from J, leaving 9 bases between. CDR1 is MNHEY and CDR2 is SVGEGT in the germline V gene.

This clonotype was observed a few times. V gene TRBV27 combines with J gene TRBJ2-7, with D unresolved. Germline V gives CDR1 MNHEY, CDR2 SMNVEV (reference sequence). V was trimmed by 4 bases and J by 6 bases, leaving 10 bases between them. This CDR3 has 12 amino acids. CDR3 sequence reads: CASSSGPFEQYF. The CDR3 DNA reads TGTGCCAGCAGTTCCGGCCCATTCGAGCAGTACTTC.

This clonotype has a count of ten or more. The chain combines TRBV10-3 with TRBJ2-7, with D tentatively TRBD1 (5 bases). The CDR3 is made up of 16 amino acids. Germline V gives CDR1 ENHRY, CDR2 SYGVKD. V lost 4 bases and J lost 2, with 18 bases in between. The CDR3 spells CAISGGARTDAYEQYF. CDR3 coding DNA: TGTGCCATCAGTGGGGGCGCGAGGACGGACGCCTACGAGCAGTACTTC.

The CDR3 spells CASSLADRAADTQYF. The CDR3 nucleotides read TGTGCCAGCAGCTTGGCCGACAGGGCAGCAGATACGCAGTATTTT. The gene calls are TRBV5-6 and TRBJ2-3, with TRBD1 identical over 7 bases. With V trimmed by 0 bases and J by 4 bases, 5 bases remained unmatched. CDR1 is SGHDT, CDR2 YYEEEE, per germline. This CDR3 contains 15 residues.

This clonotype was recorded a few times. This sequence joins TRBV20-1 and TRBJ2-1; 9 nucleotides align to TRBD2. V trimming: 0 bases; J trimming: 9 bases; junction bases outside the gene matches: 12. Germline loops: CDR1 DFQATT, CDR2 SNEGSKA (reference sequence). The CDR3 extends over 16 amino acids. CDR3 region: CSARDFGEREVPEQFF. The CDR3 DNA sequence: TGCAGTGCTAGAGATTTCGGGGAGCGGGAGGTTCCTGAGCAGTTCTTC.

This clonotype was seen at least ten times. V and J are TRBV5-1 and TRBJ2-2; 8 bases are shared with TRBD2. The CDR3 is made up of 15 amino acids. Germline CDR1 is SGHRS and CDR2 is YFSETQ. Germline trimming cut 7 bases from V and 1 base from J; bases unmatched to any gene: 6. CDR3 loop: CASRGGRRNTGELFF. The CDR3 DNA sequence: TGCGCCAGCCGGGGCGGGAGGCGGAACACCGGGGAGCTGTTTTTT.

This clonotype was seen ten or more times. This chain joins TRBV10-3 and TRBJ1-1; D perhaps matches TRBD1 (6 bases). This CDR3 has 15 residues. Germline lookup yields CDR1 ENHRY and CDR2 SYGVKD. V gave up 6 bases and J gave up 2 bases, with 16 bases separating them. The CDR3 nucleotides are TGTGCCATCAGGGGACGGGGGCAGACAAACACTGAAGCTTTCTTT. The encoded protein is CAIRGRGQTNTEAFF.

This clonotype was counted ten times or more. This rearrangement joins TRBV24-1 to TRBJ1-2; D remains unclear. V dropped 2 bases and J dropped 4 bases, with 13 bases sitting between them. The CDR3 spans 15 residues. Per the germline V gene, CDR1 is KGHDR and CDR2 is SFDVKD. CDR3 sequence (DNA): TGTGCCACCAGTGATTACGAGGGTCCTATCTATGGCTACACCTTC. The encoded protein is CATSDYEGPIYGYTF.

Many counts were recorded for this clonotype. The chain combines TRBV7-2 with TRBJ1-2; 7 nucleotides align to TRBD1. This CDR3 has 14 amino acids. V lost 4 bases and J lost 2; bases outside the gene matches: 4. CDR1 and CDR2 (germline): SGHTA, FQGNSA. This chain's CDR3 is CASSSRTGNYGYTF. The CDR3 bases are TGTGCCAGCAGCTCCCGGACAGGAAACTATGGCTACACCTTC.

This clonotype was observed many times. Here the CDR3 DNA reads TGCGCCAGCAGCACCCCACGAATAGCGGGCGCTATTCCCTACGAGCAGTACTTC. Residues: CASSTPRIAGAIPYEQYF. The chain is built from TRBV5-1 and TRBJ2-7; 7 bases agree with TRBD2. The CDR3 is 18 residues long. Germline V gives CDR1 SGHRS, CDR2 YFSETQ. The junction had 18 bases not matched to a gene; V was cut back by 4 bases and J by 2 bases.

This clonotype was seen ten or more times. The J gene is TRBJ2-2, the V gene TRBV27; D uncertain. The CDR3 sequence is 13 residues long. Trimming pared 5 bases from V and 4 bases from J, leaving 8 bases between. The germline V gene has CDR1 MNHEY and CDR2 SMNVEV (reference sequence). CDR3 residues: CASSPAGTGELFF. The CDR3 DNA is TGTGCCAGCAGTCCAGCTGGCACCGGGGAGCTGTTTTTT.

This clonotype was found many times. V is TRBV11-2 and J is TRBJ2-1, with D maybe TRBD2 (5 bases). The CDR3 length is 14 residues. The germline V gene has CDR1 SGHAT and CDR2 FQNNGV. Trimming removed 6 bases at V and 9 bases at J, with 18 bases between. The CDR3 here is CASSALMDSSEQFF. In DNA, the CDR3 is TGTGCCAGCAGTGCCCTTATGGACTCGAGTGAGCAGTTCTTC.

This clonotype was seen repeatedly, ten times or more. The CDR3 sequence: CSARAGTSIYNEQFF. CDR3 sequence (DNA): TGCAGTGCTAGAGCCGGGACTAGCATCTACAATGAGCAGTTCTTC. J is TRBJ2-1 and V is TRBV20-1; 9 nucleotides match TRBD2. Germline V gene lookup returns CDR1 DFQATT and CDR2 SNEGSKA (reference sequence). V shed 1 base and J 3 bases; nucleotides not matched to a gene: 4. The CDR3 consists of 15 residues.

The V gene is TRBV30, the J gene TRBJ1-3, with a possible D match to TRBD1 (5 bases). The CDR3 spans 14 residues. Trimming shortened V by 3 bases and J by 7 bases, and 16 bases separated the two germline ends. Germline assignment: CDR1 GTSNPN and CDR2 SVGIG (reference sequence). The CDR3 DNA follows: TGTGCCTGGAGCTCTGAAGGGGTGCGCAACACCATATATTTT. Encoded protein: CAWSSEGVRNTIYF.

This clonotype was observed many times. The chain links TRBV12-5 to TRBJ2-3, with D unclear. V was clipped by 6 bases and J by 6 bases, with 16 bases between them. This CDR3 has 14 residues. CDR1 and CDR2 from the germline V gene are LGHNT and FRNRAP. DNA for the CDR3: TGTGCTAGTGGATTGATTGGATTTCTTGATACGCAGTATTTT. This encodes CASGLIGFLDTQYF.

This clonotype occurred a few times. The rearrangement links TRBV9 to TRBJ2-7; TRBD1 matches 8 bases. This CDR3 is 14 amino acids long. The germline gives CDR1 SGDLS, CDR2 YYNGEE. The ends lost 3 bases at V and 6 bases at J; junction bases unmatched: 8. The CDR3 reads CASSAGGASLEQYF. The CDR3, as DNA: TGTGCCAGCAGCGCAGGGGGCGCTTCGCTCGAGCAGTACTTC.